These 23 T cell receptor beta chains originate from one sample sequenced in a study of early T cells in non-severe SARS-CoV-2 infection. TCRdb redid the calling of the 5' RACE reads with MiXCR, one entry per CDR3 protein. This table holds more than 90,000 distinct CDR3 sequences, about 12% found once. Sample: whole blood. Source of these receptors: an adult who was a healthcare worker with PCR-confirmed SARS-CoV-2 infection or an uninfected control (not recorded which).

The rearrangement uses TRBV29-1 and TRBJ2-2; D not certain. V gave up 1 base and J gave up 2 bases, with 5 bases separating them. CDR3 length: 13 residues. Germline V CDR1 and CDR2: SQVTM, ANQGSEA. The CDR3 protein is CSVEGQNTGELFF. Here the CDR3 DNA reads TGCAGCGTTGAAGGACAAAACACCGGGGAGCTGTTTTTT.

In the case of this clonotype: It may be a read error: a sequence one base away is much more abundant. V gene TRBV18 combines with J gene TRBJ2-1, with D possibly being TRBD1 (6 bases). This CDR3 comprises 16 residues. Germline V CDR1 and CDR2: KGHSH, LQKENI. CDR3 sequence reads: CACSPPQGSSYNEQFF. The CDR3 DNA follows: TGTGCCTGCTCACCACCCCAGGGGAGCTCCTACAATGAGCAGTTCTTC.

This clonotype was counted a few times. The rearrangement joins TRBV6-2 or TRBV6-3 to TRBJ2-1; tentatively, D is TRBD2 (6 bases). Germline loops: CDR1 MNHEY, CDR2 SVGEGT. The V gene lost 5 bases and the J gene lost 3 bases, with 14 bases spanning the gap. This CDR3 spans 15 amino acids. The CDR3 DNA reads TGTGCCAGCAGTGGGGCCGGGGGAGGCTACAATGAGCAGTTCTTC. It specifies CASSGAGGGYNEQFF.

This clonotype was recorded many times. The CDR3 loop is CASSLGTVSGNTIYF. The DNA for the CDR3 is TGCGCCAGCAGCTTGGGGACGGTCTCTGGAAACACCATATATTTT. The genes are TRBV5-1 and TRBJ1-3; D is ambiguous. Germline V gene sequence: CDR1 SGHRS, CDR2 YFSETQ. There are 15 residues in the CDR3. V lost 0 bases and J lost 0, with 7 bases in between.

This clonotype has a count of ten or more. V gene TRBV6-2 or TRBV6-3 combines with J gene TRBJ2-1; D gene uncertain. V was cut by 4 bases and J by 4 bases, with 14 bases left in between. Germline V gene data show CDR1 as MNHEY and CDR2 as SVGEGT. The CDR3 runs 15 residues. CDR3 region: CASSLEFPRYNEQFF. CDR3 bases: TGTGCCAGCAGTTTAGAGTTTCCCCGTTACAATGAGCAGTTCTTC.

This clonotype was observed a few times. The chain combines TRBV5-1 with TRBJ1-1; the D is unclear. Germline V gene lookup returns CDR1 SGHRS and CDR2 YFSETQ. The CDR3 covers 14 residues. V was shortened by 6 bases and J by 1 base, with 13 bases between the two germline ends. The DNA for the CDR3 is TGCGCCAGCAAATTATTAACGGCGAACACTGAAGCTTTCTTT. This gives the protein CASKLLTANTEAFF.

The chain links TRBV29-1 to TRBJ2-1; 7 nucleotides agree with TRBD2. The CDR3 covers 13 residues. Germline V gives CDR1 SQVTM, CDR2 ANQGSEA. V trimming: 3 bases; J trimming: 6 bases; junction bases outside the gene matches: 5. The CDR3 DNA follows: TGCAGCGTTGATTTAGCGGGTCTCAATGAGCAGTTCTTC. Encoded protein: CSVDLAGLNEQFF.

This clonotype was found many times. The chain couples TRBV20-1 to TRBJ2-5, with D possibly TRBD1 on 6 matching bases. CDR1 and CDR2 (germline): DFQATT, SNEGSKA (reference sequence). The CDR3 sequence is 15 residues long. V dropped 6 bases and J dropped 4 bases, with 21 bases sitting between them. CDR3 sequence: CSAIPWGLKRETQYF. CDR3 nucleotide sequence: TGCAGTGCCATCCCCTGGGGGCTAAAAAGAGAGACCCAGTACTTC.

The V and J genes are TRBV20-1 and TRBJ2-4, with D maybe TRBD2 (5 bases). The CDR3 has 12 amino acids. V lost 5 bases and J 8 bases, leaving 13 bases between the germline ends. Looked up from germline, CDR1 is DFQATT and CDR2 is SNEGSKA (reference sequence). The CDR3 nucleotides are TGCAGTGCTGCTCATACTAGAGACATTCAGTACTTC. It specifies CSAAHTRDIQYF.

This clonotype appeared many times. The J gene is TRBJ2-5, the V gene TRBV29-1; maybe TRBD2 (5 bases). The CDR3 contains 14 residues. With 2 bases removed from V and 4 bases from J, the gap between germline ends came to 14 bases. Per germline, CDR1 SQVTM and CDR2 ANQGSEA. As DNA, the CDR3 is TGCAGCGTTGAACCCACGGGGAGCAGAGAGACCCAGTACTTC. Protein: CSVEPTGSRETQYF. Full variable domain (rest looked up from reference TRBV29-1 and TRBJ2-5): SAVISQKPSRDICQRGTSLTIQCQVDSQVTMMFWYRQQPGQSLTLIATANQGSEATYESGFVIDKFPISRPNLTFSTLTVSNMSPEDSSIYLCSVEPTGSRETQYFGPGTRLLVL.

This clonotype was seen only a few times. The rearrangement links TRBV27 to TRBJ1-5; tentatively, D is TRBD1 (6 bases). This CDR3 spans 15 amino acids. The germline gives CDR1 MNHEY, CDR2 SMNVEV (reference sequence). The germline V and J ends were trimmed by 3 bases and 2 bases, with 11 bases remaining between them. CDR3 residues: CASSFGTRGNQPQHF. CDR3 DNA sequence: TGTGCCAGCAGTTTCGGGACACGGGGCAATCAGCCCCAGCATTTT.

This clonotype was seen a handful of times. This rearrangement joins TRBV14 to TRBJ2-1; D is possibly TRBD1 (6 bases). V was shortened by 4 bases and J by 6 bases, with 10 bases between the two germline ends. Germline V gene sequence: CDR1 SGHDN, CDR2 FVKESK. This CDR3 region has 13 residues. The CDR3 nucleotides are TGTGCCAGCAGCCTTACAGGGTTCAATGAGCAGTTCTTC. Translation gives CASSLTGFNEQFF.

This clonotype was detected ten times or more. The CDR3 protein is CASSRDRGETQYF. The CDR3 region has the DNA TGTGCCAGCAGCCGGGACAGGGGGGAGACCCAGTACTTC. V is TRBV28 and J is TRBJ2-5; 11 bases map to TRBD1. The CDR3 sequence is 13 residues long. The germline V gene encodes CDR1 MDHEN and CDR2 SYDVKM. J gave up 5 bases and V 6 bases, and 2 bases lay outside the gene matches.

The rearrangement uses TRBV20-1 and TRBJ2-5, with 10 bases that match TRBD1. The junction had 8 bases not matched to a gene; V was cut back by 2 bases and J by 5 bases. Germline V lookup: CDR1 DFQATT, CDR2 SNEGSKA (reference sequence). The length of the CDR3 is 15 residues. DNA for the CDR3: TGCAGTGCTAGAACCGGGACAGGGGAGTGGGAGACCCAGTACTTC. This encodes CSARTGTGEWETQYF.

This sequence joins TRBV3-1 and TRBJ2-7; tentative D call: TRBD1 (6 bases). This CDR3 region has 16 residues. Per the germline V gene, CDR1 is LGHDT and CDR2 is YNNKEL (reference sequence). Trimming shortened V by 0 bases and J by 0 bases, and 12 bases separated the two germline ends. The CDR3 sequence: CASSQDFGTPSYEQYF. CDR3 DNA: TGTGCCAGCAGCCAAGATTTCGGGACACCCTCCTACGAGCAGTACTTC.

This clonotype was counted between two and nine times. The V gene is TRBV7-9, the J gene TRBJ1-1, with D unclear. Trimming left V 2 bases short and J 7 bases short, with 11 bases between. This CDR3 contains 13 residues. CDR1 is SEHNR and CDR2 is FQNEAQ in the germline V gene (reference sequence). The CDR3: CASSLSGGGEAFF. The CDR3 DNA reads TGTGCCAGCAGCTTATCTGGTGGTGGTGAAGCTTTCTTT.

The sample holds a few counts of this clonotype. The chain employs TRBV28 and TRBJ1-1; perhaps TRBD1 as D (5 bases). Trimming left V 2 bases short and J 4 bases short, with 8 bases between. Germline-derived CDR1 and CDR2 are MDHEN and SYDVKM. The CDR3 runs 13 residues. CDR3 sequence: CASSLPGVTEAFF. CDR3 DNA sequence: TGTGCCAGCAGTTTACCGGGGGTCACTGAAGCTTTCTTT. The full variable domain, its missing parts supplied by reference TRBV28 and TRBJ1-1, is DVKVTQSSRYLVKRTGEKVFLECVQDMDHENMFWYRQDPGLGLRLIYFSYDVKMKEKGDIPEGYSVSREKKERFSLILESASTNQTSMYLCASSLPGVTEAFFGQGTRLTVV.

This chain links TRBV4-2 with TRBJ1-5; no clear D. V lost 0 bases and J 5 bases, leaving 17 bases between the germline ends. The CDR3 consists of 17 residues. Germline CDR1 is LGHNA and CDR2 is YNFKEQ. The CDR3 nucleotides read TGTGCCAGCAGCCAAGATGGTCCATCCGGCAGGCATCAGCCCCAGCATTTT. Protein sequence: CASSQDGPSGRHQPQHF.

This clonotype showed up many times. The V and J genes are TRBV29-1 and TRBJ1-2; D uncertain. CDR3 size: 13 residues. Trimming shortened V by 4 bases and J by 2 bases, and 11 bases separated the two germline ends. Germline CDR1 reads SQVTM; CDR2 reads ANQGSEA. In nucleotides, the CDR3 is TGCAGCGTTGTCGATACTCTGAACTATGGCTACACCTTC. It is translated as CSVVDTLNYGYTF.

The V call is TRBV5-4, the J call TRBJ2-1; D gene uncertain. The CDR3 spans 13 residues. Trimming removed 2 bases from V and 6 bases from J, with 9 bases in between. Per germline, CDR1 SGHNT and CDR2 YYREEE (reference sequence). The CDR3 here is CASSLGNPNEQFF. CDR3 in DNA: TGTGCCAGCAGCTTAGGAAACCCCAATGAGCAGTTCTTC.

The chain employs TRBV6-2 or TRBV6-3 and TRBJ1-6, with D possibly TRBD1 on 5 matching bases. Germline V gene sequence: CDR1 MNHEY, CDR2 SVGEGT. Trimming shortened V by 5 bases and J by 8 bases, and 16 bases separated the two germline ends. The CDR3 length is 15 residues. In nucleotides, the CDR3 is TGTGCCAGCAGTCAATCATCCGGGGCGCATTCACCCCTCCACTTT. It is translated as CASSQSSGAHSPLHF.

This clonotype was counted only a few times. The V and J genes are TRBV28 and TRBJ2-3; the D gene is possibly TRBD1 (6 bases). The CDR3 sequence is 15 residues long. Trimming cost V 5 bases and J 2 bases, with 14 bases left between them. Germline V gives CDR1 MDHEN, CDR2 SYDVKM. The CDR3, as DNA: TGTGCCAGCAGTCTAATAACAGGGACCACAGATACGCAGTATTTT. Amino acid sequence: CASSLITGTTDTQYF.

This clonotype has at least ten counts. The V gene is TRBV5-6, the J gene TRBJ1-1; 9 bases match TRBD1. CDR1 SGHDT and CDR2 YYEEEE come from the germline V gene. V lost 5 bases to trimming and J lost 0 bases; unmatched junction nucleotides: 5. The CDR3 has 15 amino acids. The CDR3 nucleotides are TGTGCCAGCAGTTATGGGACAGGGCTGAACACTGAAGCTTTCTTT. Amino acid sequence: CASSYGTGLNTEAFF.